This TCR beta chain was sequenced in a study of cytomegalovirus exposure and HLA in healthy donors. Study-wide findings and caveats: An assumption of roughly uniform sequencing depth across donors underlay the presence/absence analyses. The investigators catalogued 150 or so TCR beta chains as cytomegalovirus-associated.

Comments on this clone: The antigen remains unidentified.

PCR was performed using 60 Vbeta and 13 Jbeta primers. Using immunoSEQ multiplex PCR, the repertoire was profiled, and TCRdb retains in-frame clones only, with some absent. The profile shows around 240,000 clones, roughly 80% of them singletons. Germline CDR1 and CDR2: WSHSY and SAAADI. The V gene end was trimmed by 3 bases and the J gene end by 1 base; junction bases not matched to a gene: 7. The CDR3 is 17 residues long. This chain uses TRBV10-2 with TRBJ2-7, with 12 positions matching TRBD2. Source material: PBMCs. The sequence was obtained from a woman aged 40 to 55 in good health and CMV-seropositive. CDR3 in DNA: TGCGCCAGCAGTGAACATAAGGGGACTAGCGGGTCCTACGAGCAGTACTTC. It codes for CASSEHKGTSGSYEQYF.